The 21 T cell receptor beta chains below come from one sample, sequenced in a study of T-cell reconstitution after alpha-beta-depleted transplantation in children. Preparation of the TCRbeta library involved a method that used unique molecular identifiers. TCRdb analysed the PCR reads with MiXCR anew, one entry per CDR3 protein. The sample holds about 540,000 distinct CDR3 sequences; about a sixth are singletons and the top ten take roughly 3.3%. The material sequenced was PBMCs from the stem cell graft donor, taken from the stem cell graft. The receptor source for this set is a human donor who donated a stem cell graft to a child with acute lymphoblastic leukemia.

This clonotype has ten or more counts. The V and J genes are TRBV20-1 and TRBJ2-1; tentatively, D is TRBD2 (5 bases). Trimming pared 6 bases from V and 7 bases from J, leaving 22 bases between. This CDR3 spans 15 amino acids. The germline V gene encodes CDR1 DFQATT and CDR2 SNEGSKA (reference sequence). CDR3 protein: CSAIRETGVSNEQFF. Written as DNA, the CDR3 is TGCAGTGCGATCCGAGAAACCGGGGTCTCAAATGAGCAGTTCTTC.

This chain uses TRBV3-1 with TRBJ2-5; the match to TRBD2 covers 10 bases. Germline CDR1 and CDR2: LGHDT and YNNKEL (reference sequence). The CDR3 extends over 18 amino acids. Trimming took 6 bases from V and 2 from J; bases not matched to a gene: 15. CDR3 in DNA: TGTGCCAGCAGTCCCTGGACTAGCGGAAGAAAAGTACAAGAGACCCAGTACTTC. It encodes CASSPWTSGRKVQETQYF.

This clonotype came up a few times. V usage is TRBV19 and J usage is TRBJ2-7, with D perhaps TRBD2 (6 bases). Trimming stripped 9 bases from V and 0 bases from J, with 15 bases between. The germline gives CDR1 LNHDA, CDR2 SQIVND (reference sequence). This CDR3 spans 14 amino acids. CDR3: CASCQRATSYEQYF. CDR3 DNA sequence: TGTGCCAGCTGCCAGCGGGCTACCTCCTACGAGCAGTACTTC.

CDR3 sequence (DNA): TGCAGCGTTGGAGGACTAGCGGGAGTAGGGGACCCAGATACGCAGTATTTT. This gives the protein CSVGGLAGVGDPDTQYF. The J gene is TRBJ2-3, the V gene TRBV29-1, with TRBD2 matching over 13 bases. The ends lost 4 bases at V and 4 bases at J; junction bases unmatched: 11. The CDR3 has 17 residues. The germline gives CDR1 SQVTM, CDR2 ANQGSEA.

The chain links TRBV27 to TRBJ2-1, with TRBD2 matching over 11 bases. CDR1 and CDR2 from the germline V gene are MNHEY and SMNVEV (reference sequence). This CDR3 is 17 amino acids long. The J segment lost 8 bases and the V segment lost 2 bases, leaving 11 bases of the junction unmatched. CDR3 sequence reads: CASSLVAGGPLWDEQFF. As DNA, the CDR3 is TGTGCCAGCAGTTTAGTAGCGGGAGGGCCCCTTTGGGATGAGCAGTTCTTC.

This clonotype has only a few counts. The chain joins TRBV11-2 to TRBJ2-3; D ambiguous. The V end lost 4 bases, the J end lost 0 bases, and 5 bases lay between the germline ends. CDR1 and CDR2 (germline): SGHAT, FQNNGV. The length of the CDR3 is 13 residues. CDR3 region: CASSWVSTDTQYF. CDR3 DNA sequence: TGTGCCAGCAGCTGGGTTAGCACAGATACGCAGTATTTT.

This clonotype has only a few counts. The gene calls are TRBV20-1 and TRBJ2-2, with 7 bases matching TRBD1. This CDR3 has 16 amino acids. Trimming removed 5 bases from V and 2 bases from J; junction bases left unmatched: 11. Germline V gene data show CDR1 as DFQATT and CDR2 as SNEGSKA (reference sequence). Here the CDR3 reads CSAEDKTGLNTGELFF. The CDR3 coding sequence is TGCAGTGCTGAGGATAAGACAGGGCTAAACACCGGGGAGCTGTTTTTT.

The V gene is TRBV5-1, the J gene TRBJ2-3; 9 bases are a match to TRBD1. Germline V gene data show CDR1 as SGHRS and CDR2 as YFSETQ. There are 14 residues in the CDR3. Trimming cost V 3 bases and J 6 bases; bases outside gene matches: 5. The CDR3 sequence: CASSSGQGWDTQYF. The CDR3 DNA reads as TGCGCCAGCAGCTCGGGACAGGGTTGGGATACGCAGTATTTT.

The chain couples TRBV19 to TRBJ1-5, with D perhaps matching TRBD1 (6 bases). Trimming left V 7 bases short and J 10 bases short, with 11 bases between. Looked up from germline, CDR1 is LNHDA and CDR2 is SQIVND (reference sequence). The CDR3 spans 11 residues. The CDR3 protein is CASTRGGPQHF. The CDR3 DNA is TGTGCCAGTACGAGGGGGGGACCCCAGCATTTT.

A few counts support this clonotype. The chain links TRBV4-1 to TRBJ2-7; D remains unclear. Trimming shortened V by 3 bases and J by 4 bases, and 16 bases separated the two germline ends. This CDR3 is 15 amino acids long. Germline V gene sequence: CDR1 MGHRA, CDR2 YSYEKL. DNA of the CDR3: TGCGCCAGCAGCCATTCAGAGGTGCTAACGTACGAGCAGTACTTC. Amino acid sequence: CASSHSEVLTYEQYF.

On this clonotype: A read error may be the cause here, since a much bigger clone is one base away. The chain uses TRBV25-1 and TRBJ2-1; TRBD2 might be the D (7 bases). The CDR3 is 20 amino acids. Per the germline V gene, CDR1 is MGHDK and CDR2 is SYGVNS. CDR3 residues: CASSEKGGTTVTPSYDEQFF. Written as DNA, the CDR3 is TGTGCCAGCAGTGAGAAAGGGGGGACTACCGTTACCCCCTCCTACGATGAGCAGTTCTTC. The whole variable domain, remainder taken from reference TRBV25-1 and TRBJ2-1, is EADIYQTPRYLVIGTGKKITLECSQTMGHDKMYWYQQDPGMELHLIHYSYGVNSTEKGDLSSESTVSRIRTEHFPLTLESARPSHTSQYLCASSEKGGTTVTPSYDEQFFGPGTRLTVL.

This clonotype was seen ten or more times. The V call is TRBV12-3 or TRBV12-4, the J call TRBJ2-3, with 13 bases lining up with TRBD2. There are 17 residues in the CDR3. Trimming at V came to 0 bases and at J to 7 bases, leaving 7 bases not matched to a gene. Written as DNA, the CDR3 is TGTGCCAGCAGTTTAGCCCGGACTAGCGGGAGAGAATATACGCAGTATTTT. Translated: CASSLARTSGREYTQYF.

The V call is TRBV4-1, the J call TRBJ2-7; TRBD2 matches at 9 bases. CDR3 length: 15 residues. Germline V lookup: CDR1 MGHRA, CDR2 YSYEKL. After removal of 4 bases from V and 1 base from J, the junction contained 5 bases not matched to a gene. DNA of the CDR3: TGCGCCAGCAGCCTGACTAGCGGAGAATCCTACGAGCAGTACTTC. Encoded protein: CASSLTSGESYEQYF.

The chain carries TRBV4-1 and TRBJ2-7; no firm D call. From germline, CDR1 is MGHRA and CDR2 YSYEKL. Trimming cost V 4 bases and J 5 bases, with 12 bases left between them. The length of the CDR3 is 13 residues. As DNA, the CDR3 is TGCGCCAGCAGCCCTCCGGGCCGGGACGAGCAGTACTTC. Protein sequence: CASSPPGRDEQYF.

CDR3 sequence (DNA): TGCAGTGCTAGAGATGCACCCCAGGGGGATGTTAATGAAAAACTGTTTTTT. Translation gives CSARDAPQGDVNEKLFF. This sequence joins TRBV20-1 and TRBJ1-4; 7 bases match TRBD1. The germline V gene has CDR1 DFQATT and CDR2 SNEGSKA (reference sequence). Trimming removed 0 bases from V and 4 bases from J; junction bases left unmatched: 11. There are 17 residues in the CDR3.

This clonotype was picked up a small number of times. The chain combines TRBV14 with TRBJ2-3; no firm D call. V was clipped by 6 bases and J by 2 bases, with 15 bases between them. The CDR3 length is 15 residues. Per germline, CDR1 SGHDN and CDR2 FVKESK. CDR3 residues: CASRKSWSFTDTQYF. The CDR3 nucleotides read TGTGCCAGCAGGAAAAGCTGGTCCTTCACAGATACGCAGTATTTT.

The chain is built from TRBV9 and TRBJ2-2; D may correspond to TRBD1 or TRBD2 (5 bases each). The CDR3 runs to 17 residues. The germline CDR1 and CDR2 sequences are SGDLS and YYNGEE. V was pared by 0 bases and J by 4 bases, with 16 bases between. CDR3 in DNA: TGTGCCAGCAGCGTAGTTAACCGCTTTGGGGGCACCGGGGAGCTGTTTTTT. It codes for CASSVVNRFGGTGELFF.

The CDR3, as DNA: TGCGCCAGCAGCCAATCAACTAGCGGGAATCTCTACGAGCAGTACTTC. Protein product: CASSQSTSGNLYEQYF. This chain joins TRBV4-1 and TRBJ2-7, with TRBD2 matching over 10 bases. The CDR3 spans 16 residues. Germline trimming cut 2 bases from V and 3 bases from J; bases unmatched to any gene: 7. Germline assignment: CDR1 MGHRA and CDR2 YSYEKL.

This clonotype was observed a few times. The chain is built from TRBV4-1 and TRBJ1-6, with D hard to call. The CDR3 runs 11 residues. V shed 5 bases and J shed 9 bases, with 5 bases lying between them. From germline, CDR1 is MGHRA and CDR2 YSYEKL. This chain's CDR3 is CASSGFSPLHF. The CDR3 nucleotides read TGCGCCAGCAGCGGATTTTCACCCCTCCACTTT.

This clonotype was found a few times. The chain couples TRBV5-1 to TRBJ2-1; either TRBD1 or TRBD2 may fit D (5 bases each). Germline lookup yields CDR1 SGHRS and CDR2 YFSETQ. CDR3 length equals 16 residues. V lost 4 bases and J lost 6, with 20 bases in between. CDR3 sequence reads: CASSPTGQGTFNEQFF. CDR3 DNA sequence: TGCGCCAGCAGCCCCACGGGGCAGGGCACTTTCAATGAGCAGTTCTTC.

The rearrangement joins TRBV27 to TRBJ2-7, with 8 bases that match TRBD1. V trimming: 2 bases; J trimming: 2 bases; junction bases outside the gene matches: 14. Germline values: CDR1 MNHEY, CDR2 SMNVEV (reference sequence). This CDR3 comprises 18 residues. This CDR3 reads CASSLNIPQQGVAYEQYF. The CDR3 DNA is TGTGCCAGCAGTTTAAACATCCCCCAACAGGGGGTTGCCTACGAGCAGTACTTC.